These T cell receptor beta chains were read from a single sample in a study of blood T cell repertoires in COVID-19. Data came from immunoSEQ multiplex PCR; TCRdb stores just in-frame clones and leaves some out. The top ten hold over 1.5% of the sample, which has 75,000 to 95,000 clones, 85% to 95% seen once. Sequenced input: peripheral blood. The receptors were sampled from a man aged 55 to 70 with acute or convalescent COVID-19. Each CDR3 is given with its conserved first and last residue. Expanded clones get a size class; other rows say once, few or many, or leave the size out.

v_call: TRBV30
cdr3_length: 13
clone_size: NA
cdr3_aa: CAWRRDRLGEQYF

v_call: TRBV29-1
cdr3_length: 13
clone_size: NA
cdr3_aa: CSAGEGAGYEQYF

v_call: TRBV13
cdr3_length: 15
clone_size: NA
cdr3_aa: CASIRDVGGNTEAFF

v_call: TRBV19
cdr3_length: 14
clone_size: NA
cdr3_aa: CASSPGQGGETQYF

v_call: TRBV11-2
cdr3_length: 15
clone_size: NA
cdr3_aa: CASSRDLGGNQPQHF

v_call: TRBV7-2
cdr3_length: 16
clone_size: few
cdr3_aa: CASRPPSGNSYNEQFF

v_call: TRBV28
cdr3_length: 18
clone_size: NA
cdr3_aa: CASSFTPFPGLSTDTQYF

v_call: TRBV28
cdr3_length: 15
clone_size: NA
cdr3_aa: CASSHDRSSYNEQFF

v_call: TRBV5-4
cdr3_length: 16
clone_size: once
cdr3_aa: CASSTGLAGGGNEQFF

v_call: TRBV9
cdr3_length: 16
clone_size: NA
cdr3_aa: CASSVGGTATNNEQFF

v_call: TRBV7-8
cdr3_length: 16
clone_size: NA
cdr3_aa: CASSPRWGGAADTQYF

v_call: TRBV16
cdr3_length: 11
clone_size: NA
cdr3_aa: CASSREAEQFF

v_call: TRBV5-6
cdr3_length: 15
clone_size: NA
cdr3_aa: CASTDREGMTDTQYF

v_call: TRBV12-3/TRBV12-4
cdr3_length: 13
clone_size: NA
cdr3_aa: CASSPGGFQPQHF

v_call: TRBV6-2/TRBV6-3
cdr3_length: 15
clone_size: NA
cdr3_aa: CASSYIGEPQETQYF

v_call: TRBV3-1/TRBV3-2
cdr3_length: 17
clone_size: once
cdr3_aa: CASSQVRGLAVANEQFF

v_call: TRBV9
cdr3_length: 15
clone_size: NA
cdr3_aa: CASSPDGQGYTEAFF

v_call: TRBV27
cdr3_length: 15
clone_size: NA
cdr3_aa: CASSSLGGPQETQYF

v_call: TRBV13
cdr3_length: 18
clone_size: NA
cdr3_aa: CASSSTGTGGDGANVLTF

v_call: TRBV5-1
cdr3_length: 14
clone_size: once
cdr3_aa: CASSHSQGLGEQYF

v_call: TRBV7-2
cdr3_length: 16
clone_size: NA
cdr3_aa: CASSNSDRAHDTEAFF

v_call: TRBV5-1
cdr3_length: 15
clone_size: NA
cdr3_aa: CASSLISGNDNEQFF

v_call: TRBV5-1
cdr3_length: 13
clone_size: NA
cdr3_aa: CASSPRTGDEQYF

v_call: TRBV20-1
cdr3_length: 11
clone_size: NA
cdr3_aa: CSARKGGSQHF

v_call: TRBV5-6
cdr3_length: 15
clone_size: NA
cdr3_aa: CASSLEEGRDYGYTF